Given below is one TCR beta chain in context. These data are taken from a study of blood T cell repertoires in COVID-19. For the study at large: The samples span acute and convalescent COVID-19 from the United States, Italy and Spain. PBMCs, B-cell-depleted T cells, or T cells provided the cDNA or gDNA that made up the material.

Germline trimming cut 5 bases from V and 2 bases from J; bases unmatched to any gene: 6. This CDR3 spans 14 amino acids. In germline, CDR1 is LNHDA, CDR2 SQIVND (reference sequence). Only in-frame clones appear in the TCRdb table, and some are missing; sequencing was by immunoSEQ multiplex PCR. The table records roughly 140,000 clones, 70% to 85% of them present only once. This clonotype was obtained from a woman between 45 and 65 years old in a cohort sampled during active or convalescent COVID-19. The chain joins TRBV19 to TRBJ2-7, with TRBD1 matching 7 bases. Specimen: peripheral blood. The CDR3 sequence: CASSDQGETYEQYF. The CDR3 DNA reads as TGTGCCAGTAGTGACCAGGGGGAAACCTACGAGCAGTACTTC.